One sample yielded the 22 T cell receptor beta chains listed below, sequenced in a study of T cell responses to AZD1222 COVID-19 vaccine. Profiling relied on immunoSEQ multiplex PCR, and the TCRdb table lists in-frame clones only, not all of them. The sample includes about 150,000 clones, 85% to 95% of them seen just once. Sequenced here: peripheral blood, sampled on day 0 of AZD1222 vaccination. All receptors come from an adult in good health.

The chain recombines TRBV10-2 with TRBJ2-1, with 9 bases aligning to TRBD2. The CDR3 extends over 16 amino acids. Germline-derived CDR1 and CDR2 are WSHSY and SAAADI. V lost 6 bases and J lost 5; bases outside the gene matches: 11. The CDR3 sequence: CASSELAGLINNEQFF. The CDR3 coding sequence is TGCGCCAGCAGCGAACTAGCGGGCCTTATAAACAATGAGCAGTTCTTC.

Only one count was recorded for this clone. The CDR3 reads CASSQDGDNTGELFF. The CDR3 DNA reads TGCGCCAGCAGCCAAGATGGCGACAACACCGGGGAGCTGTTTTTT. The chain couples TRBV4-3 to TRBJ2-2; D call uncertain. Trimming pared 0 bases from V and 2 bases from J, leaving 7 bases between. There are 15 residues in the CDR3. The germline V gene encodes CDR1 LGHNA and CDR2 YSLEER.

The CDR3 sequence: CASSVHPGQGGLAGGPSYNEQFF. DNA for the CDR3: TGTGCCAGCAGCGTACATCCGGGACAGGGAGGACTAGCGGGAGGGCCCTCCTACAATGAGCAGTTCTTC. This chain joins TRBV9 and TRBJ2-1, with 15 positions matching TRBD2. The CDR3 has 23 residues. Germline V gives CDR1 SGDLS, CDR2 YYNGEE. With 1 base clipped from V and 0 bases from J, the junction kept 17 bases outside the gene matches.

For the CDR3, the DNA is TGTGCCAGCTCACCCCTAGCGGGAGAGTCCTACGAGCAGTACTTC. This gives the protein CASSPLAGESYEQYF. This chain links TRBV18 with TRBJ2-7; 10 nucleotides agree with TRBD2. With V trimmed by 3 bases and J by 1 base, 3 bases remained unmatched. CDR1 and CDR2 (germline): KGHSH, LQKENI. There are 15 residues in the CDR3.

This chain links TRBV9 with TRBJ2-1; 13 nucleotides align to TRBD2. Trimming took 2 bases from V and 4 from J; bases not matched to a gene: 0. The CDR3 length is 15 residues. Germline loops: CDR1 SGDLS, CDR2 YYNGEE. This chain's CDR3 is CASSVGLAGYNEQFF. The CDR3 DNA is TGTGCCAGCAGCGTGGGACTAGCGGGGTACAATGAGCAGTTCTTC.

V gene TRBV6-4 combines with J gene TRBJ1-5; D remains ambiguous. There are 13 residues in the CDR3. Germline assignment: CDR1 MRHNA and CDR2 SNTAGT. The V gene lost 6 bases and the J gene lost 4 bases, with 10 bases spanning the gap. CDR3 DNA sequence: TGTGCCAGCAGGGCAGGACCGAATCAGCCCCAGCATTTT. Its protein is CASRAGPNQPQHF.

The V and J genes are TRBV28 and TRBJ1-5, with unresolved D. Germline V gene data show CDR1 as MDHEN and CDR2 as SYDVKM. The CDR3 length is 13 residues. V was clipped by 3 bases and J by 7 bases, with 10 bases between them. CDR3 nucleotides: TGTGCCAGCAGTTTCCAGGCAAACCAGCCCCAGCATTTT. Its protein product is CASSFQANQPQHF.

This chain connects TRBV27 to TRBJ1-1, with TRBD1 as a possible D gene (5 bases). Germline values: CDR1 MNHEY, CDR2 SMNVEV (reference sequence). This CDR3 comprises 14 residues. V shed 0 bases and J shed 2 bases, with 7 bases lying between them. DNA of the CDR3: TGTGCCAGCAGTTTATCGTGGGGCAACACTGAAGCTTTCTTT. It translates to CASSLSWGNTEAFF.

This clone was recorded once. V gene TRBV29-1 combines with J gene TRBJ1-5; D remains unclear. There are 14 residues in the CDR3. V was pared by 5 bases and J by 6 bases, with 17 bases between. Germline values: CDR1 SQVTM, CDR2 ANQGSEA. The CDR3 region has the DNA TGCAGCGTTCAGTTGGCCGGGATAGGTCAGCCCCAGCATTTT. Translating gives CSVQLAGIGQPQHF.

The V and J genes are TRBV10-3 and TRBJ2-1; TRBD1 might be the D (5 bases). V dropped 0 bases and J dropped 10 bases, with 7 bases sitting between them. CDR3 length equals 12 residues. Looked up from germline, CDR1 is ENHRY and CDR2 is SYGVKD. CDR3 DNA: TGTGCCATCAGTGAGTCGGGGCGGGAGCAGTTCTTC. It codes for CAISESGREQFF.

The gene calls are TRBV4-1 and TRBJ2-2; TRBD2 agrees at 8 bases. The CDR3 sequence is 17 residues long. With V trimmed by 0 bases and J by 0 bases, 3 bases remained unmatched. The germline V gene has CDR1 MGHRA and CDR2 YSYEKL. In nucleotides, the CDR3 is TGCGCCAGCAGCCAAGAGGGTAGCGGGGCGAACACCGGGGAGCTGTTTTTT. It is translated as CASSQEGSGANTGELFF.

This chain connects TRBV6-5 to TRBJ1-1; D is unresolved. The CDR3 contains 11 residues. V was cut by 7 bases and J by 1 base, with 4 bases left in between. The germline V gene encodes CDR1 MNHEY and CDR2 SVGAGI. The CDR3 here is CASTWNTEAFF. In DNA, the CDR3 is TGTGCCAGCACCTGGAACACTGAAGCTTTCTTT.

This rearrangement joins TRBV1 to TRBJ2-4; the table names TRBD1, a call not compared with the DNA. TRBV1 corresponds to a pseudogene. The CDR3 length is 15 residues. CDR3 protein: CTSSQEALAKNIQYF. The CDR3 region has the DNA TGCACCAGCAGCCAAGAGGCCCTAGCCAAAAACATTCAGTACTTC.

V gene TRBV11-2 combines with J gene TRBJ2-1, with D perhaps being TRBD1 or TRBD2 (5 bases each). CDR3 length: 18 amino acids. Deletions cut 1 base from V and 7 bases from J, with 23 bases between. Germline CDR1 SGHAT, CDR2 FQNNGV. CDR3 residues: CASSLGPSFGTPTNEQFF. CDR3 in DNA: TGTGCCAGCAGCTTAGGCCCGTCATTTGGGACCCCGACTAATGAGCAGTTCTTC.

The chain employs TRBV4-3 and TRBJ2-3; D unclear. The V gene lost 0 bases and the J gene lost 1 base, with 8 bases spanning the gap. Germline V lookup: CDR1 LGHNA, CDR2 YSLEER. The CDR3 extends over 15 amino acids. CDR3: CASSQDTMGTDTQYF. In nucleotides, the CDR3 is TGCGCCAGCAGCCAAGATACGATGGGCACAGATACGCAGTATTTT.

The chain combines TRBV7-2 with TRBJ1-2; 8 positions agree with TRBD1. This CDR3 contains 13 residues. After removal of 4 bases from V and 8 bases from J, the junction contained 6 bases not matched to a gene. Looked up from germline, CDR1 is SGHTA and CDR2 is FQGNSA. The CDR3 DNA reads as TGTGCCAGCAGCTGGACAGGGAACGGGGGCTACACCTTC. This translates into CASSWTGNGGYTF.

The V and J genes are TRBV4-3 and TRBJ2-5; possibly TRBD2 for D (6 bases). The V gene's germline CDR1 is LGHNA and CDR2 YSLEER. The CDR3 length is 15 residues. The ends were cut back, 4 bases at V and 5 bases at J, with 17 bases in the middle. The CDR3 nucleotides read TGCGCCAGCAGCCGGACTATCGGGGCTTTGGAGACCCAGTACTTC. Translation gives CASSRTIGALETQYF.

The gene calls are TRBV28 and TRBJ2-3; D could derive from TRBD1 or TRBD2 (5 bases each). This CDR3 region has 16 residues. V was cut by 7 bases and J by 4 bases, with 21 bases left in between. CDR1 and CDR2 (germline): MDHEN, SYDVKM. For the CDR3, the DNA is TGTGCCAGCAACGTCGTGCCAGGGAGTGGCTCAGATACGCAGTATTTT. Its protein is CASNVVPGSGSDTQYF.

This chain connects TRBV3-1 (or the pseudogene TRBV3-2) to TRBJ2-7; no reliable D call. CDR3 length: 14 residues. With 4 bases removed from V and 2 bases from J, the gap between germline ends came to 12 bases. From germline, CDR1 is LGHDT and CDR2 YNNKEL (reference sequence). For the CDR3, the DNA is TGTGCCAGCAGCCTCCTTTCTGGAACCTACGAGCAGTACTTC. Protein sequence: CASSLLSGTYEQYF.

The DNA of the CDR3 is TGCGCCAGCAGCCAAGTCATGTCCGAAACCCGACCCCTCCACTTT. This codes for CASSQVMSETRPLHF. The J gene is TRBJ1-6, the V gene TRBV4-3, with no clear D. Germline CDR1 reads LGHNA; CDR2 reads YSLEER. Trimming cost V 1 base and J 12 bases, with 16 bases left between them. This CDR3 comprises 15 residues.

The chain links TRBV4-1 to TRBJ1-2, with TRBD1 identical over 7 bases. Germline V lookup: CDR1 MGHRA, CDR2 YSYEKL. The CDR3 is 18 residues long. Losses at the gene ends were 0 bases for V and 8 bases for J; bases not matched to a gene: 18. The CDR3 DNA sequence: TGCGCCAGCAGCCAAGAATGGTCGGAGGGGGCGATCGGCAGGGGCTACACCTTC. Amino acid sequence: CASSQEWSEGAIGRGYTF.

This clone has a single count. The V and J genes are TRBV21-1 and TRBJ2-5; the table's TRBD2 call for D was not verified on the DNA. TRBV21-1 has pseudogene status. The CDR3 spans 14 residues. The CDR3 protein is CASSKVKGAETQYF. For the CDR3, the DNA is TGTGCCAGCAGCAAAGTTAAGGGAGCAGAGACCCAGTACTTC.